These 24 T cell receptor beta chains originate from one sample sequenced in a study of blood T cell repertoires in COVID-19. Here immunoSEQ multiplex PCR was the method, and the copy in TCRdb shows in-frame clones only, minus some. The data contain over 80,000 clones, 88% of them singletons. Material: peripheral blood. All receptors come from a man aged 65-85 years with acute or convalescent COVID-19.

J is TRBJ1-1 and V is TRBV3-1 (or the pseudogene TRBV3-2); TRBD1 matches 7 bases. Germline V lookup: CDR1 LGHDT, CDR2 YNNKEL (reference sequence). With 6 bases clipped from V and 1 base from J, the junction kept 5 bases outside the gene matches. The CDR3 loop spans 14 amino acids. The CDR3 DNA is TGTGCCAGCAGACCGGGACAGAGGAACACTGAAGCTTTCTTT. The encoded protein is CASRPGQRNTEAFF.

This rearrangement joins TRBV4-3 to TRBJ1-6; no clear D. Germline loops: CDR1 LGHNA, CDR2 YSLEER. The CDR3 is made up of 18 amino acids. V gave up 2 bases and J gave up 0 bases, with 14 bases separating them. CDR3 sequence: CASSQWAVGSSYNSPLHF. In DNA, the CDR3 is TGCGCCAGCAGCCAATGGGCAGTTGGAAGCTCCTATAATTCACCCCTCCACTTT.

The chain joins TRBV11-2 to TRBJ2-1, with a weak D call TRBD2 (6 bases). V lost 5 bases, J lost 4 bases, and 18 bases lay in between. The CDR3 covers 16 residues. CDR1 SGHAT and CDR2 FQNNGV come from the germline V gene. The CDR3 here is CASSQNGRIGYNEQFF. DNA for the CDR3: TGTGCCAGCAGCCAAAACGGGAGAATCGGTTACAATGAGCAGTTCTTC. The full variable domain, in which reference TRBV11-2 and TRBJ2-1 provide the parts outside the CDR3, is EAGVAQSPRYKIIEKRQSVAFWCNPISGHATLYWYQQILGQGPKLLIQFQNNGVVDDSQLPKDRFSAERLKGVDSTLKIQPAKLEDSAVYLCASSQNGRIGYNEQFFGPGTRLTVL.

The J gene is TRBJ2-7, the V gene TRBV19, with 14 bases identical to TRBD2. The CDR3 consists of 15 residues. The trim removed 1 base at V and 6 bases at J, leaving 2 bases unmatched. The V gene's germline CDR1 is LNHDA and CDR2 SQIVND (reference sequence). CDR3 bases: TGTGCCAGTAGTATAGGGACTAGCGGGAGGTCCGAGCAGTACTTC. Translation: CASSIGTSGRSEQYF.

CDR3 amino acids: CASSFSPGLGVEKLFF. CDR3 nucleotide sequence: TGTGCCAGCAGTTTTTCTCCGGGACTGGGAGTGGAAAAACTGTTTTTT. The chain employs TRBV6-5 and TRBJ1-4; the D gene is possibly TRBD1 (5 bases). CDR1 MNHEY and CDR2 SVGAGI come from the germline V gene. This CDR3 has 16 residues. V was cut by 4 bases and J by 8 bases, with 20 bases left in between.

The genes are TRBV6-5 and TRBJ1-1; tentative D call: TRBD1 (6 bases). The germline V gene encodes CDR1 MNHEY and CDR2 SVGAGI. V was pared by 3 bases and J by 4 bases, with 12 bases between. The CDR3 runs to 14 residues. For the CDR3, the DNA is TGTGCCAGCAGTTATTGGCAGGGGACCACTGAAGCTTTCTTT. Amino acids: CASSYWQGTTEAFF.

This chain links TRBV28 with TRBJ2-6, with D uncertain. The CDR3 consists of 15 residues. CDR1 and CDR2 from the germline V gene are MDHEN and SYDVKM. V was trimmed by 2 bases and J by 2 bases, leaving 7 bases between them. The chain's CDR3 is CASSLLIAGANVLTF. The CDR3 DNA reads as TGTGCCAGCAGTTTACTGATAGCTGGGGCCAACGTCCTGACTTTC.

The chain has TRBV18 and TRBJ1-3, with TRBD1 matching over 12 bases. The CDR3 runs 19 residues. CDR1 is KGHSH and CDR2 is LQKENI in the germline V gene. The V gene end was trimmed by 2 bases and the J gene end by 0 bases; junction bases not matched to a gene: 8. The CDR3 coding sequence is TGTGCCAGCTCACCAATGAGGGGACAGGGGGCGAGCTCTGGAAACACCATATATTTT. It yields the protein CASSPMRGQGASSGNTIYF.

The chain joins TRBV15 to TRBJ1-2; no firm D call. V was trimmed by 0 bases and J by 8 bases, leaving 10 bases between them. Germline assignment: CDR1 LNHNV and CDR2 YYDKDF (reference sequence). The CDR3 covers 13 residues. The CDR3 protein is CATSRDNVGGYTF. The CDR3 region has the DNA TGTGCCACCAGCAGAGATAACGTGGGCGGCTACACCTTC.

This sequence joins TRBV7-9 and TRBJ2-3, with 10 bases identical to TRBD2. Germline CDR1 and CDR2: SEHNR and FQNEAQ (reference sequence). V lost 4 bases, J lost 1 base, and 8 bases stayed unmatched. The CDR3 length is 17 residues. DNA of the CDR3: TGTGCCAGCAGCTCGTTTTTAGGACTAGCGGGCACAGATACGCAGTATTTT. This sequence encodes CASSSFLGLAGTDTQYF.

The chain uses TRBV7-9 and TRBJ2-5, with no clear D. The CDR3 is made up of 15 amino acids. The ends were cut back, 1 base at V and 5 bases at J, with 14 bases in the middle. CDR1 and CDR2 (germline): SEHNR, FQNEAQ (reference sequence). The CDR3 protein is CASSLDGTVGETQYF. In nucleotides, the CDR3 is TGTGCCAGCAGCTTAGATGGTACGGTGGGCGAGACCCAGTACTTC.

V gene TRBV5-1 combines with J gene TRBJ2-2; 11 nucleotides align to TRBD2. The CDR3 contains 16 residues. V lost 4 bases, J lost 7 bases, and 9 bases stayed unmatched. Germline values: CDR1 SGHRS, CDR2 YFSETQ. The DNA for the CDR3 is TGCGCCAGCAGCACCCTAGCGGGAGGAACGGGCGGGGAGCTGTTTTTT. Its protein product is CASSTLAGGTGGELFF.

This clone was detected only once. The rearrangement joins TRBV2 to TRBJ2-1; 9 positions match TRBD2. This CDR3 has 15 residues. J was trimmed by 7 bases and V by 7 bases; bases with no gene match: 11. The germline gives CDR1 SNHLY, CDR2 FYNNEI. The CDR3 is CASMPGTSRGNEQFF. The CDR3 DNA is TGTGCCAGCATGCCTGGGACTAGCAGGGGGAATGAGCAGTTCTTC.

The chain recombines TRBV18 with TRBJ1-1, with TRBD1 matching 9 bases. The V gene end was trimmed by 4 bases and the J gene end by 4 bases; junction bases not matched to a gene: 7. Germline values: CDR1 KGHSH, CDR2 LQKENI. The CDR3 has 15 residues. The CDR3 DNA is TGTGCCAGCTCACAGGGACAGGGAGAGGGCACTGAAGCTTTCTTT. It translates to CASSQGQGEGTEAFF.

This sequence joins TRBV28 and TRBJ2-5, with TRBD1 matching 7 bases. The length of the CDR3 is 17 residues. The V gene's germline CDR1 is MDHEN and CDR2 SYDVKM. J gave up 5 bases and V 5 bases, and 17 bases lay outside the gene matches. For the CDR3, the DNA is TGTGCCAGCAGTCCCTCGACAGGGCACAATCTTGTGGAGACCCAGTACTTC. This translates into CASSPSTGHNLVETQYF.

Here the CDR3 DNA reads TGTGCCAGTAGTGTCTCAGATACGCAGTATTTT. Its protein product is CASSVSDTQYF. The chain joins TRBV19 to TRBJ2-3; no clear D gene. The CDR3 is made up of 11 amino acids. V lost 5 bases, J lost 4 bases, and 4 bases lay in between. CDR1 is LNHDA, CDR2 SQIVND, per germline (reference sequence).

V gene TRBV20-1 combines with J gene TRBJ2-5, with no clear D. Trimming took 3 bases from V and 1 from J, leaving 3 bases between them. The CDR3 runs 11 residues. Germline V gene lookup returns CDR1 DFQATT and CDR2 SNEGSKA (reference sequence). The CDR3 DNA reads as TGCAGTGCTAGCCGCCAAGAGACCCAGTACTTC. Translation gives CSASRQETQYF.

This sequence joins TRBV28 and TRBJ2-7; 10 bases are a match to TRBD1. CDR1 and CDR2 from the germline V gene are MDHEN and SYDVKM. V shed 1 base, J shed 2 bases, and the junction held 2 bases outside the gene matches. The length of the CDR3 is 15 residues. CDR3: CASSLSGQGAYEQYF. CDR3 bases: TGTGCCAGCAGTTTATCAGGACAGGGGGCCTACGAGCAGTACTTC.

The chain couples TRBV5-1 to TRBJ2-3; the match to TRBD1 covers 7 bases. CDR1 is SGHRS and CDR2 is YFSETQ in the germline V gene. The length of the CDR3 is 16 residues. V lost 4 bases, J lost 4 bases, and 12 bases stayed unmatched. CDR3 loop: CASSLLRDSESDTQYF. The CDR3 nucleotides are TGCGCCAGCAGCCTTCTCCGGGACAGTGAATCAGATACGCAGTATTTT.

CDR3 DNA: TGTGCCAGTAGTATAAGATGGGACAGTCCGAACACCGGGGAGCTGTTTTTT. The encoded protein is CASSIRWDSPNTGELFF. This chain connects TRBV19 to TRBJ2-2, with 7 bases fitting TRBD1. This CDR3 spans 17 amino acids. Germline lookup yields CDR1 LNHDA and CDR2 SQIVND (reference sequence). V lost 2 bases, J lost 0 bases, and 6 bases stayed unmatched.

The chain couples TRBV27 to TRBJ2-7, with 10 bases identical to TRBD1. The germline V gene encodes CDR1 MNHEY and CDR2 SMNVEV (reference sequence). With V trimmed by 2 bases and J by 5 bases, 6 bases remained unmatched. The CDR3 spans 15 residues. The CDR3 protein is CASSLTTGGFHEQYF. As DNA, the CDR3 is TGTGCCAGCAGTTTAACGACAGGGGGCTTCCACGAGCAGTACTTC.

This chain links TRBV27 with TRBJ1-6; no firm D call. CDR3 size: 13 residues. Trimming shortened V by 2 bases and J by 6 bases, and 5 bases separated the two germline ends. CDR1 and CDR2 (germline): MNHEY, SMNVEV (reference sequence). In DNA form, the CDR3 reads TGTGCCAGCAGTTTAAACAGTAATTCACCCCTCCACTTT. Its protein is CASSLNSNSPLHF.

The chain combines TRBV6-5 with TRBJ2-7; D perhaps matches TRBD2 (5 bases). This CDR3 has 13 amino acids. Trimming pared 2 bases from V and 0 bases from J, leaving 5 bases between. Germline V gene lookup returns CDR1 MNHEY and CDR2 SVGAGI. The DNA for the CDR3 is TGTGCCAGCAGTTACCGGGGCTCCTACGAGCAGTACTTC. Its translation: CASSYRGSYEQYF.

This chain connects TRBV15 to TRBJ2-5, with 7 bases lining up with TRBD1. The CDR3 totals 15 residues. With 3 bases clipped from V and 4 bases from J, the junction kept 8 bases outside the gene matches. Germline assignment: CDR1 LNHNV and CDR2 YYDKDF (reference sequence). The CDR3 loop is CATSSSTGSGETQYF. The CDR3 nucleotides read TGTGCCACCAGCAGTTCGACAGGGTCGGGAGAGACCCAGTACTTC.